This paragraph covers one T cell receptor beta chain sequence. The repertoire was sequenced with immunoSEQ multiplex PCR; TCRdb's copy has only in-frame clones and lacks some. The sample yields tens of thousands of clones, around 80% seen once. This CDR3 is 13 amino acids long. V lost 6 bases to trimming and J lost 4 bases; unmatched junction nucleotides: 2. Per germline, CDR1 WSHSY and CDR2 SAAADI. This sample is drawn from a study of control samples from healthy donors and cancer patients. The TCR sequence derives from a man in his 60s with head and neck cancer. Sequenced: PBMCs. This sequence joins TRBV10-2 and TRBJ2-3; 9 nucleotides line up with TRBD2. The CDR3 sequence: CASRIAGADTQYF. CDR3 in DNA: TGCGCCAGCAGGATAGCGGGAGCAGATACGCAGTATTTT.